A selection of T cell receptor beta chains follows, all from one sample in a study of T-cell reconstitution after alpha-beta-depleted transplantation in children. TCRdb passed the PCR reads through MiXCR, listing each CDR3 protein once. The data contain some 110,000 distinct CDR3 sequences, about a tenth of them singletons. The input for sequencing was PBMCs, taken before TCRalphabeta/CD19-depleted stem cell transplant. These receptors originate from a boy aged 2-15 years with acute lymphoblastic leukemia, due to receive a stem cell transplant. CDR3s include the opening cysteine and the closing phenylalanine or tryptophan. The D gene is left open where the match is weak. The size of a clone is reported for some rows only, either as once, few or many, or as a class for expanded clones.

DNA,CDR3,D,J,size,V
TGCAGTGCTGGGGACCCAAGCGGGAGGGCCCCCACCGGGGAGCTGTTTTTT,CSAGDPSGRAPTGELFF,TRBD2,TRBJ2-2,many,TRBV20-1
TGTGCCAGCAGTTTATACGGGGGGATGAACACTGAAGCTTTCTTT,CASSLYGGMNTEAFF,-,TRBJ1-1,few,TRBV12-3/TRBV12-4
TGTGCCAGCCAGTTATTGGGGGCTGGAGGGGATACGCAGTATTTT,CASQLLGAGGDTQYF,-,TRBJ2-3,many,TRBV6-5
TGTGCCAGCAGTGAAGAGGGCCATGCTACGCAGTATTTT,CASSEEGHATQYF,-,TRBJ2-3,-,TRBV6-1
TGCAGTGCTCCCGGGACTAGCGACCTCGTGGATACGCAGTATTTT,CSAPGTSDLVDTQYF,TRBD2,TRBJ2-3,many,TRBV20-1
TGTGCCAGCAGTCCGGGACTGGTCTATGGCTACACCTTC,CASSPGLVYGYTF,-,TRBJ1-2,-,TRBV28
TGCGCCAGCAGCTTGTCGGGCGGGCAGGTACGCAATGAGCAGTTCTTC,CASSLSGGQVRNEQFF,-,TRBJ2-1,-,TRBV5-1
TGTGCCAGCAGCTGGACAGGGCTAGGCTCCTACGAGCAGTACTTC,CASSWTGLGSYEQYF,TRBD1,TRBJ2-7,few,TRBV7-9
TGCGCCAGCAGCTGGACTAGCGGAAACACCGGGGAGCTGTTTTTT,CASSWTSGNTGELFF,TRBD2,TRBJ2-2,many,TRBV5-1
TGTGCCAGCAGTCCTGGACCTACGTGGCAGCCCCAGCATTTT,CASSPGPTWQPQHF,-,TRBJ1-5,many,TRBV12-3/TRBV12-4
TGTGCGTCAGGGGGAGGCAATCAGCCCCAGCATTTT,CASGGGNQPQHF,TRBD1,TRBJ1-5,many,TRBV12-3/TRBV12-4
TGTGCCAGCAGTGGTAGGGGGCGCCGGGTAGATACGCAGTATTTT,CASSGRGRRVDTQYF,TRBD1,TRBJ2-3,few,TRBV6-1
TGTGCCAGCAGCTTGGGTTTACGAGACGGGAAAGATACGCAGTATTTT,CASSLGLRDGKDTQYF,-,TRBJ2-3,-,TRBV5-4
TGTGCCAGCAGGCCTACCGGGACTAGCGGTTACAATGAGCAGTTCTTC,CASRPTGTSGYNEQFF,TRBD2,TRBJ2-1,few,TRBV5-8
TGCAGTGCTAAAGGGACCATCTCCTACAATGAGCAGTTCTTC,CSAKGTISYNEQFF,-,TRBJ2-1,-,TRBV20-1
TGCAGTGCTAGCCTGACTAGCGGGAGCTACGAGCAGTACTTC,CSASLTSGSYEQYF,TRBD2,TRBJ2-7,-,TRBV20-1
TGCGCCAGCAGCTTGAACAGTCAGAACACTGAAGCTTTCTTT,CASSLNSQNTEAFF,-,TRBJ1-1,few,TRBV5-1